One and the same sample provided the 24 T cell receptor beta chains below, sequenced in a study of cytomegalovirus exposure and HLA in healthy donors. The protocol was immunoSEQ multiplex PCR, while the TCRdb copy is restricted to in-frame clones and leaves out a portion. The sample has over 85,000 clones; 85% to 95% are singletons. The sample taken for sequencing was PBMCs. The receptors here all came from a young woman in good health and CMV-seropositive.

This chain's CDR3 is CACGGENTGELFF. The CDR3 DNA reads as TGTGCTTGTGGGGGGGAGAACACCGGGGAGCTGTTTTTT. The J gene is TRBJ2-2, the V gene TRBV10-3; 7 bases line up with TRBD2. CDR3 size: 13 residues. Germline V lookup: CDR1 ENHRY, CDR2 SYGVKD.

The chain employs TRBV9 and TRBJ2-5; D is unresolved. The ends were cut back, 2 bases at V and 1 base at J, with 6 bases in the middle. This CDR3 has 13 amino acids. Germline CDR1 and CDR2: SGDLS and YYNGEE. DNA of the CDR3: TGTGCCAGCAGCGTTTCGGTCCAAGAGACCCAGTACTTC. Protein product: CASSVSVQETQYF.

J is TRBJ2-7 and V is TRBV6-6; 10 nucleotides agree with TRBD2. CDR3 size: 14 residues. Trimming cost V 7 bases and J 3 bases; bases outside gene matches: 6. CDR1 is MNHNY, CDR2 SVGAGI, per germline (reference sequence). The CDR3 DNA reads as TGTGCCAGCACACTAGCGGGGCTCAACTACGAGCAGTACTTC. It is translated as CASTLAGLNYEQYF.

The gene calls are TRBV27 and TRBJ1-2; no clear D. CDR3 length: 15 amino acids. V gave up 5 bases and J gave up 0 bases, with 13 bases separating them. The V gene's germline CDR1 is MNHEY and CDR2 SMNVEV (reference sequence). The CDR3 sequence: CASSPRTGSNYGYTF. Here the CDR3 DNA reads TGTGCCAGCAGTCCCCGGACGGGATCTAACTATGGCTACACCTTC.

CDR3 sequence: CAWRDTLNYGYTF. The CDR3 nucleotides are TGTGCCTGGAGGGACACTCTGAACTATGGCTACACCTTC. The rearrangement uses TRBV30 and TRBJ1-2, with a tentative D call TRBD1 (5 bases). V was shortened by 3 bases and J by 2 bases, with 10 bases between the two germline ends. The CDR3 consists of 13 residues. CDR1 is GTSNPN, CDR2 SVGIG, per germline (reference sequence).

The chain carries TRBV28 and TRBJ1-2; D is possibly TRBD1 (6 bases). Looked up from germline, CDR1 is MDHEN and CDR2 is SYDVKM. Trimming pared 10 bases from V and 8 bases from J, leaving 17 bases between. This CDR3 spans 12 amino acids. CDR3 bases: TGTGCCACCCGGGGGGCAGTGGAGGGCTACACCTTC. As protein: CATRGAVEGYTF.

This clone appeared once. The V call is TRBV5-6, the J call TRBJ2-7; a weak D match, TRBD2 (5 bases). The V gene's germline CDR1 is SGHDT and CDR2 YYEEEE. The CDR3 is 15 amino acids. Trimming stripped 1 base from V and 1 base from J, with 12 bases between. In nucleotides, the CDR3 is TGTGCCAGCAGCTTGTTACTAGATCTATCCTACGAGCAGTACTTC. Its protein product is CASSLLLDLSYEQYF.

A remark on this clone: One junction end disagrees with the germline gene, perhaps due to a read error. CDR3 sequence: CASSSTGGTGKRF. CDR3 DNA sequence: TGTGCCAGCAGTTCCACTGGCGGGACTGGCAAGCGATTT. V usage is TRBV6-5 and J usage is TRBJ2-3; tentatively, D is TRBD2 (6 bases). The CDR3 sequence is 13 residues long. CDR1 MNHEY and CDR2 SVGAGI come from the germline V gene.

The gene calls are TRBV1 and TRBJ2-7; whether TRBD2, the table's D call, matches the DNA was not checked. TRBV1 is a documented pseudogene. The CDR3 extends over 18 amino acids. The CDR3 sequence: CTSSQDTPSTGRKNEQYF. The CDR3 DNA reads TGCACCAGCAGCCAAGATACCCCCTCTACCGGGAGAAAGAACGAGCAGTACTTC.

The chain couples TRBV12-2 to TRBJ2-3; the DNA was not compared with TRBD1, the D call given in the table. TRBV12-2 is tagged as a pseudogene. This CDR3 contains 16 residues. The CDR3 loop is CASRFYTQGSTDTQYF. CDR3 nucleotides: TGTGCAAGTCGCTTCTATACACAGGGGAGCACAGATACGCAGTATTTT.

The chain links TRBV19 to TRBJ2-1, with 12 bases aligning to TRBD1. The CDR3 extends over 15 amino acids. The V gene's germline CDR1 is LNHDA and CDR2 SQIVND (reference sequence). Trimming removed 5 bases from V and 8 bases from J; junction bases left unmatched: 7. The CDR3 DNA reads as TGTGCCAGTAGTTTGGGACAGGGGGCGCGGGATGAGCAGTTCTTC. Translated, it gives CASSLGQGARDEQFF.

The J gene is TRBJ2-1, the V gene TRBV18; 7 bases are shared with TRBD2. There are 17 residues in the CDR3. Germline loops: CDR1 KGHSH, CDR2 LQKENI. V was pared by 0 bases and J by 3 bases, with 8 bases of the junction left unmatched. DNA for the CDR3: TGTGCCAGCTCACCACCAGTTGGGCGGGGGAACTACAATGAGCAGTTCTTC. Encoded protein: CASSPPVGRGNYNEQFF. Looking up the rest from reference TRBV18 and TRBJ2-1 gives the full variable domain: NAGVMQNPRHLVRRRGQEARLRCSPMKGHSHVYWYRQLPEEGLKFMVYLQKENIIDESGMPKERFSAEFPKEGPSILRIQQVVRGDSAAYFCASSPPVGRGNYNEQFFGPGTRLTVL.

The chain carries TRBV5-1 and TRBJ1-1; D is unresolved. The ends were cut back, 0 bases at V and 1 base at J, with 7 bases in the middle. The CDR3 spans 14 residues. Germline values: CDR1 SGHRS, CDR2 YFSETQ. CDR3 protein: CASSLGAGNTEAFF. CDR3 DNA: TGCGCCAGCAGCTTGGGGGCGGGGAACACTGAAGCTTTCTTT.

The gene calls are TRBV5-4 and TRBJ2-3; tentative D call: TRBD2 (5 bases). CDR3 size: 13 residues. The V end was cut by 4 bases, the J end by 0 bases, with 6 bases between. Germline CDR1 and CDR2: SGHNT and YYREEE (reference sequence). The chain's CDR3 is CASSRDSTDTQYF. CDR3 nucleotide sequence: TGTGCCAGCAGCCGGGATAGCACAGATACGCAGTATTTT.

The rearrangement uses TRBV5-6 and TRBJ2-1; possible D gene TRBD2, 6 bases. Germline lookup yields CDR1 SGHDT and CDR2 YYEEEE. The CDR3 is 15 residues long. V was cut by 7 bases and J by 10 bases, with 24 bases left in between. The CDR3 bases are TGTGCCAGCGCCCACCTCGCACCAACAACTAGCGAGCAGTTCTTC. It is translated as CASAHLAPTTSEQFF.

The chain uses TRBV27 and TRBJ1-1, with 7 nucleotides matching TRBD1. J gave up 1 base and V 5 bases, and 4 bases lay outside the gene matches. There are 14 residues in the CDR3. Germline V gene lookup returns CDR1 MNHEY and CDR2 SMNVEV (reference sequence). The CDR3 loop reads CASSGRTGNTEAFF. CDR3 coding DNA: TGTGCCAGCAGTGGGAGGACAGGGAACACTGAAGCTTTCTTT.

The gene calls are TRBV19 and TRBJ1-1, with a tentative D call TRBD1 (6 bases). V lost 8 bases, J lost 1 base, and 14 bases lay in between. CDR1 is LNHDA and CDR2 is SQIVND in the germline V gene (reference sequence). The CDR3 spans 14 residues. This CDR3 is CASRPRGPNTEAFF. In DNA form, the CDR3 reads TGTGCCAGTCGCCCGCGGGGGCCGAACACTGAAGCTTTCTTT.

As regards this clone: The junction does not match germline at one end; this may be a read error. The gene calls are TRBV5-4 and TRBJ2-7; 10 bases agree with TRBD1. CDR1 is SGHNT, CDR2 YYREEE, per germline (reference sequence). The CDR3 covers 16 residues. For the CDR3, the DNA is TGTGCCAGCAGTTTGGAACGGGGGCGGGACAGGGGTAAGCAGTACTTC. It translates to CASSLERGRDRGKQYF.

The CDR3: CASSLGRNYGYTF. CDR3 coding DNA: TGTGCCAGCAGTTTAGGCAGAAACTATGGCTACACCTTC. The chain employs TRBV27 and TRBJ1-2; D gene ambiguous. V dropped 2 bases and J dropped 2 bases, with 6 bases sitting between them. The CDR3 totals 13 residues. The germline V gene encodes CDR1 MNHEY and CDR2 SMNVEV (reference sequence).

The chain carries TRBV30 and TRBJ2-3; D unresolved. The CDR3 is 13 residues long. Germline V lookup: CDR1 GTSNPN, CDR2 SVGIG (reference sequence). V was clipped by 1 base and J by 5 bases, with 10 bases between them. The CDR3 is CAWSGLVLDTQYF. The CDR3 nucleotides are TGTGCCTGGAGTGGGCTAGTGTTAGATACGCAGTATTTT.

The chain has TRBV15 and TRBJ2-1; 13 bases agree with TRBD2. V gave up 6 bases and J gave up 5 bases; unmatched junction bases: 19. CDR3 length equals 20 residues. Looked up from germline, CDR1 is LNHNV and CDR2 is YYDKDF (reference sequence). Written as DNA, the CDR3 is TGTGCCACCAGGATGGAGGGACTAGCGGGGTGGAACGCATTCAACAATGAGCAGTTCTTC. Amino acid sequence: CATRMEGLAGWNAFNNEQFF. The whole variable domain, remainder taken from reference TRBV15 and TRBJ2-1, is DAMVIQNPRYQVTQFGKPVTLSCSQTLNHNVMYWYQQKSSQAPKLLFHYYDKDFNNEADTPDNFQSRRPNTSFCFLDIRSPGLGDTAMYLCATRMEGLAGWNAFNNEQFFGPGTRLTVL.

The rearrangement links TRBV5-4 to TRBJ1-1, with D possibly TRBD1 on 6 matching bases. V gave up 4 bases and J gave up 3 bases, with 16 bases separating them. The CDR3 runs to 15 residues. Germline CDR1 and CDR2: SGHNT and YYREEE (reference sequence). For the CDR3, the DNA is TGTGCCAGCAGCCCTCCCACAGGGTCCCACACTGAAGCTTTCTTT. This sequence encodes CASSPPTGSHTEAFF.

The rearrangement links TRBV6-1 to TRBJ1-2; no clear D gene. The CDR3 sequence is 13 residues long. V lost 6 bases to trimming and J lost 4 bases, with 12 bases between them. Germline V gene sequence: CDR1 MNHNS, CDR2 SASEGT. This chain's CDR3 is CASREREVYGYTF. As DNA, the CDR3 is TGTGCCAGCAGGGAAAGGGAGGTCTATGGCTACACCTTC.

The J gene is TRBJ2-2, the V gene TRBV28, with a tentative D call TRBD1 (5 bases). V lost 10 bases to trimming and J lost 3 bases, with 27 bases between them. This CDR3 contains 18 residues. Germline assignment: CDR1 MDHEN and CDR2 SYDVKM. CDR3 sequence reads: CATLSLGTGFFDTGELFF. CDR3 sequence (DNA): TGTGCCACCCTTTCGTTAGGAACAGGATTCTTTGACACCGGGGAGCTGTTTTTT.